This entry lists 8 T cell receptor beta chains sequenced from one sample in a study of siplizumab effects on memory and regulatory T cells. Measured with immunoSEQ multiplex PCR; TCRdb has only the in-frame clones, and not every one. The sample includes about 80,000 clones, just under 95% seen only once; the top ten take less than 20%. What was sequenced was CD8+ T cells sorted from blood. The source is a human donor in good health.

This chain joins TRBV6-1 and TRBJ2-5; tentatively, D is TRBD1 (6 bases). The CDR3 sequence is 13 residues long. Trimming stripped 6 bases from V and 5 bases from J, with 13 bases between. CDR1 and CDR2 from the germline V gene are MNHNS and SASEGT. CDR3 region: CASRSGDGETQYF. The CDR3 DNA reads TGTGCCAGCAGATCAGGGGACGGCGAGACCCAGTACTTC.

V is TRBV19 and J is TRBJ2-7; 8 nucleotides align to TRBD1. Germline CDR1 LNHDA, CDR2 SQIVND (reference sequence). The length of the CDR3 is 17 residues. After removal of 4 bases from V and 1 base from J, the junction contained 12 bases not matched to a gene. This CDR3 is CASSKSWQGAISYEQYF. In DNA, the CDR3 is TGTGCCAGTAGTAAAAGTTGGCAGGGGGCTATATCCTACGAGCAGTACTTC.

This chain connects TRBV7-6 to TRBJ2-5; D might be TRBD2 (6 bases). Germline V CDR1 and CDR2: SGHVS, FNYEAQ. The CDR3 is 15 residues long. V lost 0 bases and J 5 bases, leaving 13 bases between the germline ends. Here the CDR3 DNA reads TGTGCCAGCAGCTTAGCGGGAGGAGGCGGTGAGACCCAGTACTTC. Residues: CASSLAGGGGETQYF.

The chain recombines TRBV4-1 with TRBJ2-1; a weak D match, TRBD1 (6 bases). Per germline, CDR1 MGHRA and CDR2 YSYEKL. CDR3 length equals 14 residues. V was clipped by 1 base and J by 10 bases, with 14 bases between them. CDR3 DNA: TGCGCCAGCAGCCAAGCTCAGGGGTGGGCGGAGCAGTTCTTC. This encodes CASSQAQGWAEQFF.

The chain employs TRBV6-5 and TRBJ2-7, with D maybe TRBD2 (6 bases). Germline assignment: CDR1 MNHEY and CDR2 SVGAGI. This CDR3 contains 13 residues. The V end lost 8 bases, the J end lost 3 bases, and 14 bases lay between the germline ends. CDR3 DNA: TGTGCCAGCGGGAGGACACCCAGCTACGAGCAGTACTTC. It specifies CASGRTPSYEQYF.

This clone has just one count. This chain connects TRBV5-1 to TRBJ1-1; D ambiguous. CDR1 SGHRS and CDR2 YFSETQ come from the germline V gene. The CDR3 loop spans 15 amino acids. The V end was cut by 5 bases, the J end by 3 bases, with 17 bases between. The CDR3 sequence: CASRISDWSDTEAFF. CDR3 coding DNA: TGCGCCAGCAGAATCTCGGACTGGTCGGACACTGAAGCTTTCTTT.

The chain is built from TRBV5-1 and TRBJ2-4; 8 bases are a match to TRBD2. Per germline, CDR1 SGHRS and CDR2 YFSETQ. V gave up 1 base and J gave up 7 bases; unmatched junction bases: 10. The CDR3 has 16 residues. The CDR3 spells CASSLSTSGQGNIQYF. The CDR3 DNA reads as TGCGCCAGCAGCTTGAGCACTAGCGGTCAGGGGAACATTCAGTACTTC.

The chain links TRBV19 to TRBJ2-1, with 11 nucleotides matching TRBD2. V gave up 3 bases and J gave up 4 bases; unmatched junction bases: 2. CDR1 LNHDA and CDR2 SQIVND come from the germline V gene (reference sequence). The CDR3 runs to 15 residues. CDR3 coding DNA: TGTGCCAGTAGTATCGGGACTAGCGGTTACAATGAGCAGTTCTTC. Translation: CASSIGTSGYNEQFF.